The rows below give T cell receptor beta chains drawn from one sample of a study of radiation and T cells in renal cell carcinoma. TCRdb's table, derived via immunoSEQ multiplex PCR, lists solely in-frame clones and lacks some. The top ten clones hold around a sixth of a sample with 120,000 to 150,000 clones, less than 90% of them seen once. Here the sequenced sample was blood, taken from a patient whose treatment included radiotherapy and nephrectomy. The receptors were sampled from a woman aged 45-60 years with renal cell carcinoma. Both conserved end residues are part of each CDR3. Fields, in order: CDR3 DNA, CDR3 protein, J gene, CDR3 length, clone size, D gene, V gene. A D gene is named only where the DNA matches it firmly. The size entry is marked missing in some rows and otherwise reads once, few, many or a size class.

TGTGCCAGCAGTGTATTATCGAGCGAGCAGTACTTC CASSVLSSEQYF TRBJ2-7 12 - - TRBV6-1
TGCGCCAGCAGCCCGCGGACATTGGGCTACGAGCAGTACTTC CASSPRTLGYEQYF TRBJ2-7 14 - - TRBV5-1
TGCGCCAGCAGCTTAAGGACAGCGGAAGGTGGCTACACCTTC CASSLRTAEGGYTF TRBJ1-2 14 - - TRBV5-1
TGTGCCAGCAGTGGGACAGGCGGTACCGGGGAGCTGTTTTTT CASSGTGGTGELFF TRBJ2-2 14 - TRBD1 TRBV25-1
TGCGCCAGCACCTTTAGCGGCCAAACCTACAATGAGCAGTTCTTC CASTFSGQTYNEQFF TRBJ2-1 15 - - TRBV5-1
TGTGCCAGTAGGGGCGGATCAGCCAAAAACATTCAGTACTTC CASRGGSAKNIQYF TRBJ2-4 14 - - TRBV19
TGCGCCAGCAGCACCCGGACAGGGAGCCAAGAGACCCAGTACTTC CASSTRTGSQETQYF TRBJ2-5 15 - TRBD1 TRBV5-1
TGTGCCAGCAGCTGGACGTACGCCGGGACGACCCAATTCGCCTACGAGCAGTACTTC CASSWTYAGTTQFAYEQYF TRBJ2-7 19 once - TRBV5-6
TGTGCCAGTGGGGGCGGGGCAACCTACGAGCAGTACTTC CASGGGATYEQYF TRBJ2-7 13 once - TRBV19
TGTGCCAGCAGTGAAGAGGGACTAGCATCGCAGTATTTT CASSEEGLASQYF TRBJ2-3 13 few TRBD2 TRBV2
TGTGCCAGCTCACCATACGGGGGAGAGCAAGAGACCCAGTACTTC CASSPYGGEQETQYF TRBJ2-5 15 - - TRBV18
TGCGCCAGCAGCCCCGGGGGGACAGGTACCGGGGAGCTGTTTTTT CASSPGGTGTGELFF TRBJ2-2 15 - - TRBV5-1
TGTGCCAGCAGCGTAGCGCGGAGGGGAGATACGCAGTATTTT CASSVARRGDTQYF TRBJ2-3 14 - - TRBV9
TGCGCCAGCAGCCCTAGCGGAAGGAACACCGGGGAGCTGTTTTTT CASSPSGRNTGELFF TRBJ2-2 15 - TRBD2 TRBV4-1
TGTGCCAGCAGCTCAGAGGGGGATTCACCCCTCCACTTT CASSSEGDSPLHF TRBJ1-6 13 - - TRBV7-9
TGTGCCAGTAGTATAACCGGGGAGCTGTTTTTT CASSITGELFF TRBJ2-2 11 few - TRBV19
TGTGCCAGTAGTCCTTTAGGACTAGCGGGCAATGAGCAGTTCTTC CASSPLGLAGNEQFF TRBJ2-1 15 once TRBD2 TRBV19
TGTGCCAGTAGTGTTAACACAGATACGCAGTATTTT CASSVNTDTQYF TRBJ2-3 12 - - TRBV19
TGTGCCAGTAGTATCGGACAGGGGACCACCTACGAGCAGTACTTC CASSIGQGTTYEQYF TRBJ2-7 15 - TRBD1 TRBV19
TGTGCCAGCAGCTTGGCTGGGGGGGCCTACAATGAGCAGTTCTTC CASSLAGGAYNEQFF TRBJ2-1 15 - TRBD2 TRBV5-4
TGTGCCAGCAGTTTGGGCTACGAGCAGTACTTC CASSLGYEQYF TRBJ2-7 11 few - TRBV28
TGCGCCAGCAGCCAAGATATAAGGCGGGAGGGCCGAGAGACCCAGTACTTC CASSQDIRREGRETQYF TRBJ2-5 17 - TRBD2 TRBV4-3
TGTGCCAGCAGTTTGAGCCCGAGAGGCGAGCAGTACTTC CASSLSPRGEQYF TRBJ2-7 13 few - TRBV27
TGCGCCAGCAGCCAAGATCTCGTGGACGCACAGACCGGGGAGCTGTTTTTT CASSQDLVDAQTGELFF TRBJ2-2 17 - - TRBV4-3
TGTGCCAGCAGCCCCCCCACCGCCTACGAGCAGTACTTC CASSPPTAYEQYF TRBJ2-7 13 - - TRBV6-5
TGTGCCAGCAGTTATAACCCGGGACAGGGTTCCTCTGAAGCTTTCTTT CASSYNPGQGSSEAFF TRBJ1-1 16 - TRBD1 TRBV25-1
TGCGCCAGCAGCTTGTCGCCTTTATCGGCGGGAGCAGATACGCAGTATTTT CASSLSPLSAGADTQYF TRBJ2-3 17 - TRBD2 TRBV5-1
TGTGCCAGTAGTCCCGGGGCTAGCAGTGGGAAGCAGTACTTC CASSPGASSGKQYF TRBJ2-7 14 once - TRBV19
TGTGCCAGCAGCTCCGACAGGCACACTGAAGCTTTCTTT CASSSDRHTEAFF TRBJ1-1 13 - - TRBV4-2
TGCGCCAGCAGCCCCACCCCTAGCGGGGCGAGAAGTAACGGGGAGCTGTTTTTT CASSPTPSGARSNGELFF TRBJ2-2 18 - TRBD2 TRBV4-3
TGTGCCAGCAGCTACCCGACAGGGGGATACACTGAAGCTTTCTTT CASSYPTGGYTEAFF TRBJ1-1 15 - TRBD1 TRBV5-5
TGTGCCAGCAGCTTGGAAGGGTCAGGATTCACAGATACGCAGTATTTT CASSLEGSGFTDTQYF TRBJ2-3 16 few - TRBV5-6
TGTGCCAGCAGCTTAGCAGTAGCAGGGTGGACCCAGTACTTC CASSLAVAGWTQYF TRBJ2-5 14 once - TRBV7-2
TGTGCCAGCAGCTTAAGCCCGTCCTACGAGCAGTACTTC CASSLSPSYEQYF TRBJ2-7 13 - - TRBV7-3
TGTGCCAGCAGCCCAAACTATGGCTACACCTTC CASSPNYGYTF TRBJ1-2 11 - - TRBV6-6
TGTGCCGGAGCGACAGGCTTTTGGAATGAGCAGTTCTTC CAGATGFWNEQFF TRBJ2-1 13 - - TRBV7-2
TGTGCCAGCAGTTTAGGCTCGCCAAGCACAGATACGCAGTATTTT CASSLGSPSTDTQYF TRBJ2-3 15 - - TRBV7-9
TGTGCCAGCAGTTCAACAGCCCAATGGGCCCACGAGCAGTACTTC CASSSTAQWAHEQYF TRBJ2-7 15 - - TRBV28
TGCGCCAGCAGTCGGGACAGCCTCACAGATACGCAGTATTTT CASSRDSLTDTQYF TRBJ2-3 14 - TRBD1 TRBV5-1
TGTGCCAGCAGTTTGTGGGGAACGAACACCGGGGAGCTGTTTTTT CASSLWGTNTGELFF TRBJ2-2 15 - - TRBV28
TGTGCCAGCAGCGTAGCTACGGGCGGGGGGCGCGGAGCCGAGCAGTACTTC CASSVATGGGRGAEQYF TRBJ2-7 17 - TRBD2 TRBV9
TGTGCCAGCAGCTCCCAGGGATCCCACGAGCAGTACTTC CASSSQGSHEQYF TRBJ2-7 13 - - TRBV7-2
TGTGCCAGCAGGAGGACAGGGGTAAACGAGCAGTACTTC CASRRTGVNEQYF TRBJ2-7 13 - TRBD1 TRBV7-8
TGTGCCAGCAGCCCAAGCGGGAGGATCACAGATACGCAGTATTTT CASSPSGRITDTQYF TRBJ2-3 15 - TRBD2 TRBV5-4
TGTGCCAGCAGCCCCTTAGAGACAGATACGCAGTATTTT CASSPLETDTQYF TRBJ2-3 13 - - TRBV7-2
TGTGCCAGCAGTCCGAGACAGTTTTGGGGCGCGTATGGCTACACCTTC CASSPRQFWGAYGYTF TRBJ1-2 16 - - TRBV28
TGTGCCAGCAGTTTATACAGGGGGCTCTACGAGCAGTACTTC CASSLYRGLYEQYF TRBJ2-7 14 - TRBD1 TRBV28
TGTGCCAGCAGCTTATTCGCTAGCGGGAGTATCAATGAGCAGTTCTTC CASSLFASGSINEQFF TRBJ2-1 16 - TRBD2 TRBV7-2
TGTGCCTGGAGTGTATCTCCTAGCGGGTCCTACGAGCAGTACTTC CAWSVSPSGSYEQYF TRBJ2-7 15 - TRBD2 TRBV30
TGTGCCAGCAGCGTAGGAGTGGGACAAGACTATGGCTACACCTTC CASSVGVGQDYGYTF TRBJ1-2 15 once - TRBV9
TGTGCCAGCAGTTATTGGACAGGGCATCAGCCCCAGCATTTT CASSYWTGHQPQHF TRBJ1-5 14 - TRBD1 TRBV6-5